The next 31 T cell receptor beta chains were all read from a single sample in a study of CD8 T cells in Susac syndrome. Roughly 0.5 to 1 ug RNA was reverse transcribed with random hexamers. MiXCR, applied by TCRdb to the immunoSEQ multiplex PCR reads, yields one record per CDR3 protein. In the table there are about 300,000 distinct CDR3 sequences, around 89% of which are singletons. The sample comprised CD8+ T cells from PBMCs. Receptors originate from a human donor with multiple sclerosis.

The V and J genes are TRBV2 and TRBJ2-7; D may match TRBD1 or TRBD2 (6 bases each). The V and J ends lost 9 bases and 6 bases respectively, with 18 bases between them. CDR3 length: 13 residues. The V gene's germline CDR1 is SNHLY and CDR2 FYNNEI. The CDR3 spells CAREKRGAVEQYF. DNA for the CDR3: TGTGCCAGGGAGAAGAGGGGGGCGGTCGAGCAGTACTTC. The variable domain in full, completed from reference TRBV2 and TRBJ2-7, reads EPEVTQTPSHQVTQMGQEVILRCVPISNHLYFYWYRQILGQKVEFLVSFYNNEISEKSEIFDDQFSVERPDGSNFTLKIRSTKLEDSAMYFCAREKRGAVEQYFGPGTRLTVT.

This chain uses TRBV9 with TRBJ2-2; no firm D call. The CDR3 has 13 residues. In germline, CDR1 is SGDLS, CDR2 YYNGEE. V gave up 2 bases and J gave up 6 bases, with 8 bases separating them. The CDR3 DNA is TGTGCCAGCAGCGTCCACTTGGCCGGGGAGCTGTTTTTT. This encodes CASSVHLAGELFF.

This clonotype has at least ten counts. V gene TRBV27 combines with J gene TRBJ2-3; D not resolved. Germline CDR1 MNHEY, CDR2 SMNVEV (reference sequence). V lost 4 bases to trimming and J lost 2 bases, with 1 base between them. The CDR3 has 11 amino acids. Here the CDR3 reads CASSSTDTQYF. The DNA for the CDR3 is TGTGCCAGCAGTTCCACAGATACGCAGTATTTT.

The V call is TRBV14, the J call TRBJ2-6; D unresolved. The length of the CDR3 is 17 residues. The V end lost 1 base, the J end lost 0 bases, and 10 bases lay between the germline ends. Germline V lookup: CDR1 SGHDN, CDR2 FVKESK. CDR3 region: CASSQGIRRSGANVLTF. As DNA, the CDR3 is TGTGCCAGCAGCCAAGGCATACGTCGCTCTGGGGCCAACGTCCTGACTTTC.

The J gene is TRBJ2-2, the V gene TRBV7-9, with 7 bases fitting TRBD1. Germline trimming cut 6 bases from V and 1 base from J; bases unmatched to any gene: 5. Germline loops: CDR1 SEHNR, CDR2 FQNEAQ (reference sequence). This CDR3 has 15 amino acids. CDR3 bases: TGTGCCAGCAGTACGGGACAGAAGAACACCGGGGAGCTGTTTTTT. As protein: CASSTGQKNTGELFF.

The CDR3, as DNA: TGTGCCAGCTGCCCGGGACTCCGAGGCCTTTCCCTCCCGGCTTTCTTT. Translating gives CASCPGLRGLSLPAFF. The chain combines TRBV11-1 with TRBJ1-1; D possibly corresponds to TRBD1 (5 bases). This CDR3 contains 16 residues. V was cut by 8 bases and J by 11 bases, with 30 bases left in between. Germline CDR1 reads SGHAT; CDR2 reads FQDESV (reference sequence).

The chain links TRBV23-1 to TRBJ1-1, with D uncertain. TRBV23-1 is an ORF for which the function is uncertain. The CDR3 is 13 residues long. The V end was cut by 3 bases, the J end by 4 bases, with 9 bases between. Here the CDR3 reads CASSHGDSTEAFF. CDR3 bases: TGCGCCAGCAGTCACGGGGATAGCACTGAAGCTTTCTTT.

V is TRBV6-5 and J is TRBJ1-2, with D unresolved. The germline V gene has CDR1 MNHEY and CDR2 SVGAGI. The V gene lost 0 bases and the J gene lost 8 bases, with 7 bases spanning the gap. CDR3 length: 12 residues. This chain's CDR3 is CASSYSGEGYTF. The CDR3 DNA is TGTGCCAGCAGTTACTCCGGGGAAGGCTACACCTTC.

The V gene is TRBV4-1, the J gene TRBJ2-7; 9 bases agree with TRBD2. The germline CDR1 and CDR2 sequences are MGHRA and YSYEKL. V was clipped by 6 bases and J by 2 bases; unmatched bases: 11. The CDR3 length is 16 residues. The CDR3 coding sequence is TGCGCCAGCAGTCCTCCGGGTAGCGGGGGACCCTACGAGCAGTACTTC. Translating gives CASSPPGSGGPYEQYF.

The V gene is TRBV11-1, the J gene TRBJ2-1, with 9 bases lining up with TRBD1. CDR3 length equals 15 residues. Germline V gene sequence: CDR1 SGHAT, CDR2 FQDESV (reference sequence). V gave up 1 base and J gave up 5 bases; unmatched junction bases: 3. The CDR3 bases are TGTGCCAGCAGCTTAGGGACAGGGGTTAACAATGAGCAGTTCTTC. Its protein product is CASSLGTGVNNEQFF.

The chain couples TRBV27 to TRBJ2-7, with a weak D call TRBD2 (6 bases). The CDR3 is 15 amino acids. The V end was cut by 2 bases, the J end by 3 bases, with 14 bases between. Germline values: CDR1 MNHEY, CDR2 SMNVEV (reference sequence). CDR3 residues: CASSLRDRRDYEQYF. The DNA of the CDR3 is TGTGCCAGCAGTTTACGGGACCGGAGGGACTACGAGCAGTACTTC.

The J gene is TRBJ1-5, the V gene TRBV28, with D perhaps TRBD1 (5 bases). The V gene's germline CDR1 is MDHEN and CDR2 SYDVKM. The ends were cut back, 6 bases at V and 6 bases at J, with 12 bases in the middle. The CDR3 covers 13 residues. The CDR3 DNA reads as TGTGCCAGCAGCCCAGGGATCACTCAGCCCCAGCATTTT. Protein: CASSPGITQPQHF.

This sequence joins TRBV27 and TRBJ1-2; D ambiguous. The CDR3 consists of 13 residues. The V end was cut by 4 bases, the J end by 8 bases, with 14 bases between. Germline-derived CDR1 and CDR2 are MNHEY and SMNVEV (reference sequence). CDR3 DNA: TGTGCCAGCAGTTCGAACAGCCTGCGGGGCTACACCTTC. It specifies CASSSNSLRGYTF.

The chain employs TRBV27 and TRBJ1-1; tentative D call: TRBD1 (5 bases). This CDR3 is 15 amino acids long. The germline CDR1 and CDR2 sequences are MNHEY and SMNVEV (reference sequence). Trimming took 1 base from V and 1 from J, leaving 10 bases between them. CDR3 region: CASSLLQGTNTEAFF. The CDR3 DNA is TGTGCCAGCAGTTTATTGCAGGGAACGAACACTGAAGCTTTCTTT.

The V call is TRBV5-6, the J call TRBJ2-2; a possible D gene is TRBD1 (5 bases). The CDR3 extends over 14 amino acids. V lost 3 bases and J 1 base, leaving 7 bases between the germline ends. Germline V gene sequence: CDR1 SGHDT, CDR2 YYEEEE. The CDR3 is CASSSGQNTGELFF. The DNA of the CDR3 is TGTGCCAGCAGCTCTGGACAGAACACCGGGGAGCTGTTTTTT.

This chain uses TRBV9 with TRBJ1-2; the match to TRBD1 covers 7 bases. Germline values: CDR1 SGDLS, CDR2 YYNGEE. The CDR3 is 14 residues long. The V and J ends lost 3 bases and 6 bases, in that order; junction bases with no gene match: 8. This chain's CDR3 is CASSAPQGKDGYTF. The CDR3 DNA follows: TGTGCCAGCAGCGCGCCACAGGGGAAGGATGGCTACACCTTC.

The chain employs TRBV20-1 and TRBJ1-2; 8 nucleotides line up with TRBD1. In germline, CDR1 is DFQATT, CDR2 SNEGSKA (reference sequence). There are 14 residues in the CDR3. J gave up 7 bases and V 0 bases, and 7 bases lay outside the gene matches. CDR3 protein: CSARDRAGGRGYTF. The CDR3 DNA reads as TGCAGTGCTAGAGATAGGGCAGGGGGCCGTGGCTACACCTTC.

The rearrangement links TRBV7-2 to TRBJ2-5; the D is unclear. The CDR3 runs 15 residues. Germline V gene data show CDR1 as SGHTA and CDR2 as FQGNSA. The germline V and J ends were trimmed by 5 bases and 2 bases, with 15 bases remaining between them. DNA of the CDR3: TGTGCCAGCAGCCCCAGTCGTGTGGCTCAAGAGACCCAGTACTTC. Amino acid sequence: CASSPSRVAQETQYF.

This chain joins TRBV7-8 and TRBJ2-3, with 15 bases that match TRBD2. The V and J ends lost 4 bases and 4 bases, in that order; junction bases with no gene match: 6. CDR1 and CDR2 from the germline V gene are SGHVS and FQNEAQ. The CDR3 consists of 17 residues. Written as DNA, the CDR3 is TGTGCCAGCAGCTATGGACTAGCGGGAGGGCCCGCAGATACGCAGTATTTT. Translated, it gives CASSYGLAGGPADTQYF.

This clonotype showed up just a few times. The V and J genes are TRBV4-3 and TRBJ2-7; D is uncertain. The ends were cut back, 3 bases at V and 2 bases at J, with 11 bases in the middle. The CDR3 has 14 amino acids. CDR1 is LGHNA and CDR2 is YSLEER in the germline V gene. The CDR3 protein is CASSQALGTYEQYF. The CDR3 bases are TGCGCCAGCAGCCAGGCGCTTGGTACCTACGAGCAGTACTTC.

This chain uses TRBV13 with TRBJ2-1; no clear D gene. The CDR3 length is 14 residues. Trimming pared 5 bases from V and 8 bases from J, leaving 16 bases between. Germline values: CDR1 PRHDT, CDR2 FYEKMQ (reference sequence). The CDR3 loop reads CASSPPAASYEQFF. The CDR3 DNA sequence: TGTGCCAGCAGCCCGCCGGCCGCGTCGTATGAGCAGTTCTTC.

The sample holds one count of this clonotype. This rearrangement joins TRBV4-1 to TRBJ2-5; TRBD1 matches at 7 bases. With 1 base clipped from V and 5 bases from J, the junction kept 7 bases outside the gene matches. The CDR3 is 15 residues long. CDR1 MGHRA and CDR2 YSYEKL come from the germline V gene. The CDR3 DNA follows: TGCGCCAGCAGCCAAGCCCCACAGGGGACGGAGACCCAGTACTTC. Its protein product is CASSQAPQGTETQYF.

This clonotype appeared once. The rearrangement uses TRBV24-1 and TRBJ2-5; 7 bases agree with TRBD1. V lost 1 base, J lost 1 base, and 14 bases stayed unmatched. The CDR3 has 19 residues. CDR1 is KGHDR, CDR2 SFDVKD, per germline. The CDR3 loop reads CATSDFVRRGGDLQETQYF. The CDR3, as DNA: TGTGCCACCAGTGATTTTGTGCGGCGAGGGGGCGATCTCCAAGAGACCCAGTACTTC.

The V and J genes are TRBV6-1 and TRBJ2-3; TRBD1 might be the D (5 bases). V lost 3 bases, J lost 1 base, and 11 bases lay in between. CDR1 and CDR2 from the germline V gene are MNHNS and SASEGT. This CDR3 contains 15 residues. CDR3 amino acids: CASSDVGRGTDTQYF. The CDR3, as DNA: TGTGCCAGCAGTGATGTGGGCAGGGGCACAGATACGCAGTATTTT.

The V gene is TRBV19, the J gene TRBJ1-2; possibly TRBD1 for D (6 bases). The germline V gene encodes CDR1 LNHDA and CDR2 SQIVND (reference sequence). Trimming shortened V by 5 bases and J by 8 bases, and 15 bases separated the two germline ends. The CDR3 contains 13 residues. CDR3 sequence: CASSLGGPGGYTF. The CDR3 DNA reads TGTGCCAGTAGTCTCGGGGGGCCCGGCGGCTACACCTTC.

The chain carries TRBV15 and TRBJ2-2, with D uncertain. V was clipped by 3 bases and J by 6 bases, with 5 bases between them. The CDR3 consists of 12 residues. The V gene's germline CDR1 is LNHNV and CDR2 YYDKDF (reference sequence). CDR3 sequence reads: CATSSVSGELFF. In nucleotides, the CDR3 is TGTGCCACCAGCAGTGTCTCCGGGGAGCTGTTTTTT. Looking up the rest from reference TRBV15 and TRBJ2-2 gives the full variable domain: DAMVIQNPRYQVTQFGKPVTLSCSQTLNHNVMYWYQQKSSQAPKLLFHYYDKDFNNEADTPDNFQSRRPNTSFCFLDIRSPGLGDTAMYLCATSSVSGELFFGEGSRLTVL.

The chain joins TRBV27 to TRBJ2-1; no definite D call. The CDR3 loop spans 14 amino acids. V was shortened by 3 bases and J by 2 bases, with 8 bases between the two germline ends. Germline assignment: CDR1 MNHEY and CDR2 SMNVEV (reference sequence). The CDR3 nucleotides read TGTGCCAGCAGTTTGGGCCGCACCTACAATGAGCAGTTCTTC. Translated: CASSLGRTYNEQFF.

The chain combines TRBV19 with TRBJ1-1; 7 bases fit TRBD1. The CDR3 is 12 residues long. The J segment lost 7 bases and the V segment lost 9 bases, leaving 8 bases of the junction unmatched. Germline V gene sequence: CDR1 LNHDA, CDR2 SQIVND (reference sequence). CDR3 sequence reads: CASQQGKVEAFF. The DNA of the CDR3 is TGTGCCAGCCAACAGGGGAAGGTTGAAGCTTTCTTT.

The rearrangement links TRBV4-1 to TRBJ1-5; perhaps TRBD1 as D (5 bases). V was shortened by 2 bases and J by 4 bases, with 9 bases between the two germline ends. There are 14 residues in the CDR3. The germline V gene encodes CDR1 MGHRA and CDR2 YSYEKL. The CDR3: CASSQIGGNQPQHF. The CDR3 coding sequence is TGCGCCAGCAGCCAAATCGGGGGGAATCAGCCCCAGCATTTT.

The rearrangement joins TRBV7-9 to TRBJ2-3, with 15 bases aligning to TRBD2. With V trimmed by 5 bases and J by 7 bases, 7 bases remained unmatched. The CDR3 is made up of 16 amino acids. The germline CDR1 and CDR2 sequences are SEHNR and FQNEAQ (reference sequence). This CDR3 reads CASSPRTSGGAHTQYF. The CDR3 coding sequence is TGTGCCAGCAGCCCCCGGACTAGCGGGGGGGCCCATACGCAGTATTTT.

The CDR3 spells CASNPPQGPLDEQYF. CDR3 DNA: TGTGCCAGCAACCCCCCACAGGGGCCCCTCGACGAGCAGTACTTC. The J gene is TRBJ2-7, the V gene TRBV28, with 7 nucleotides matching TRBD1. CDR1 is MDHEN, CDR2 SYDVKM, per germline. This CDR3 is 15 amino acids long. V gave up 7 bases and J gave up 5 bases; unmatched junction bases: 14. Together with reference TRBV28 and TRBJ2-7, the CDR3 gives the full variable domain: DVKVTQSSRYLVKRTGEKVFLECVQDMDHENMFWYRQDPGLGLRLIYFSYDVKMKEKGDIPEGYSVSREKKERFSLILESASTNQTSMYLCASNPPQGPLDEQYFGPGTRLTVT.